This TCR beta chain was recorded in a study of shared clonotypes between healthy human individuals. Study summary: Each donor's CD8 memory used one plate, CD8 naive two, each CD4 subset three. Overall study results and limits: Unshared clonotypes carried lower generation probabilities than those common to all four donors.

Only in-frame clones appear in the TCRdb table, and some are missing; sequencing was by immunoSEQ multiplex PCR. The sample lists around 2,000,000 clones, roughly 95% seen once, with 0.1% to 0.15% in the top ten. The CDR3 spans 14 residues. Trimming cost V 6 bases and J 4 bases, with 13 bases left between them. The germline gives CDR1 MNHNS, CDR2 SASEGT. As concerns this clone: Antigen unknown.

It was into CD45RA+ naive and CD45RA-negative memory subsets that the CD4+ cells were split. Sequenced: naive CD4+ T cells sorted from blood. Specified subset: CD45RA+ positively selected. This receptor was identified in a man aged 18 to 35 in good health. The chain is built from TRBV6-1 and TRBJ1-5; D remains ambiguous. CDR3 region: CASSRTAGNQPQHF. As DNA, the CDR3 is TGTGCCAGCAGCCGAACGGCGGGGAATCAGCCCCAGCATTTT.